Presented here are 24 T cell receptor beta chains from one specimen sequenced in a study of blood T cell repertoires in COVID-19. Sequenced by immunoSEQ multiplex PCR; TCRdb stores in-frame clones only, minus some. This table has just over 150,000 clones, approximately 92% appearing once. The sample consisted of peripheral blood. Receptors originate from a woman aged 45-65 years with acute or convalescent COVID-19.

V and J are TRBV5-4 and TRBJ1-2; TRBD1 matches at 7 bases. Per germline, CDR1 SGHNT and CDR2 YYREEE (reference sequence). The CDR3 extends over 13 amino acids. Trimming at V came to 4 bases and at J to 8 bases, leaving 8 bases not matched to a gene. In DNA, the CDR3 is TGTGCCAGCAGCCGGGAGGGGGCGAGGGGCTACACCTTC. Translation gives CASSREGARGYTF.

The chain uses TRBV4-1 and TRBJ1-4; 9 positions agree with TRBD1. Germline V gene lookup returns CDR1 MGHRA and CDR2 YSYEKL. The CDR3 extends over 16 amino acids. Germline trimming cut 2 bases from V and 7 bases from J; bases unmatched to any gene: 8. CDR3 sequence: CASSQTPQGAVEKLFF. In nucleotides, the CDR3 is TGCGCCAGCAGCCAAACCCCACAGGGGGCGGTTGAAAAACTGTTTTTT.

This rearrangement joins TRBV28 to TRBJ2-5; 10 bases are a match to TRBD1. Germline assignment: CDR1 MDHEN and CDR2 SYDVKM. The CDR3 is 15 amino acids. V gave up 6 bases and J gave up 1 base; unmatched junction bases: 5. CDR3 sequence (DNA): TGTGCCAGCAGCCGACAGGGGGCGACCCAAGAGACCCAGTACTTC. This gives the protein CASSRQGATQETQYF.

This chain joins TRBV7-3 and TRBJ2-2; D not resolved. Trimming removed 6 bases at V and 5 bases at J, with 10 bases between. CDR1 and CDR2 (germline): SGHTA, FQGTGA. CDR3 size: 13 residues. The CDR3, as DNA: TGTGCCAGCAGTCAGGAAGGAACCGGGGAGCTGTTTTTT. It yields the protein CASSQEGTGELFF.

The chain has TRBV18 and TRBJ2-7; TRBD1 agrees at 11 bases. The CDR3 runs 14 residues. Unmatched junction bases numbered 8, after V lost 6 bases and J lost 7 bases. Germline values: CDR1 KGHSH, CDR2 LQKENI. Here the CDR3 reads CASSSGQGAGEQYF. For the CDR3, the DNA is TGTGCCAGCTCCTCCGGACAGGGGGCGGGTGAGCAGTACTTC.

The chain is built from TRBV19 and TRBJ1-4; D is uncertain. Trimming took 2 bases from V and 5 from J, leaving 6 bases between them. This CDR3 contains 13 residues. The germline CDR1 and CDR2 sequences are LNHDA and SQIVND (reference sequence). The CDR3 loop reads CASSIRGNEKLFF. CDR3 DNA: TGTGCCAGTAGTATAAGAGGGAATGAAAAACTGTTTTTT.

The chain joins TRBV19 to TRBJ1-2; D not certain. V lost 7 bases to trimming and J lost 4 bases, with 16 bases between them. Germline assignment: CDR1 LNHDA and CDR2 SQIVND (reference sequence). The CDR3 runs to 14 residues. The CDR3 sequence is CASTPGLGSYGYTF. CDR3 in DNA: TGTGCCAGTACCCCGGGCCTCGGGAGCTATGGCTACACCTTC.

The chain combines TRBV7-2 with TRBJ2-1, with 7 bases fitting TRBD2. The germline V gene has CDR1 SGHTA and CDR2 FQGNSA. With 3 bases clipped from V and 8 bases from J, the junction kept 10 bases outside the gene matches. CDR3 length: 15 amino acids. CDR3 residues: CASSFSGLEVYEQFF. Written as DNA, the CDR3 is TGTGCCAGCAGCTTTTCCGGACTAGAAGTTTATGAGCAGTTCTTC.

The chain couples TRBV29-1 to TRBJ1-1; no reliable D call. Trimming took 8 bases from V and 1 from J, leaving 14 bases between them. Germline V CDR1 and CDR2: SQVTM, ANQGSEA. The CDR3 consists of 13 residues. In DNA form, the CDR3 reads TGCAGCTCGGCCCCGAACGGGAACACTGAAGCTTTCTTT. This codes for CSSAPNGNTEAFF.

This rearrangement joins TRBV14 to TRBJ2-1; 9 nucleotides agree with TRBD1. The ends lost 3 bases at V and 5 bases at J; junction bases unmatched: 17. The CDR3 is 19 amino acids. In germline, CDR1 is SGHDN, CDR2 FVKESK. The CDR3 DNA reads as TGTGCCAGCAGCCAGATTCTCACAGGGGGCCGTTCGTCCAACAATGAGCAGTTCTTC. Amino acid sequence: CASSQILTGGRSSNNEQFF.

V and J are TRBV10-3 and TRBJ1-1; D is possibly TRBD1 (6 bases). With 0 bases removed from V and 5 bases from J, the gap between germline ends came to 22 bases. The CDR3 loop spans 18 amino acids. Germline V CDR1 and CDR2: ENHRY, SYGVKD. CDR3 nucleotide sequence: TGTGCCATCAGTGAGTCGGTACAGGGCGGTGGTTCGAGGACTGAAGCTTTCTTT. Translated, it gives CAISESVQGGGSRTEAFF.

The chain has TRBV12-3 or TRBV12-4 and TRBJ2-2; D gene unclear. V lost 5 bases and J 2 bases, leaving 3 bases between the germline ends. CDR3 length equals 12 residues. The DNA of the CDR3 is TGTGCCAGCAGTCCAAACACCGGGGAGCTGTTTTTT. Translating gives CASSPNTGELFF.

The DNA of the CDR3 is TGTGCCAGCAGTCCGACAGGGGGGACAAATGAGCAGTTCTTC. Its translation: CASSPTGGTNEQFF. The chain combines TRBV28 with TRBJ2-1; 9 nucleotides align to TRBD1. Germline V gene sequence: CDR1 MDHEN, CDR2 SYDVKM. Unmatched junction bases numbered 6, after V lost 5 bases and J lost 7 bases. CDR3 length: 14 amino acids.

This sequence joins TRBV27 and TRBJ1-1; the match to TRBD1 covers 8 bases. Trimming took 7 bases from V and 11 from J; bases not matched to a gene: 6. Germline CDR1 and CDR2: MNHEY and SMNVEV (reference sequence). The CDR3 runs 11 residues. In DNA, the CDR3 is TGTGCCAGCATTCAGGGGGCAGGGGCTTTCTTT. Amino acid sequence: CASIQGAGAFF.

This clone came up once. The chain uses TRBV6-5 and TRBJ1-1, with D unresolved. The ends were cut back, 1 base at V and 4 bases at J, with 13 bases in the middle. In germline, CDR1 is MNHEY, CDR2 SVGAGI. The CDR3 sequence is 15 residues long. CDR3 loop: CASSYYRYGGTEAFF. The DNA for the CDR3 is TGTGCCAGCAGTTACTATAGGTACGGAGGCACTGAAGCTTTCTTT.

The CDR3 is CASSQGFRQGGEKLFF. The CDR3 coding sequence is TGCGCCAGCAGCCAAGGGTTTCGACAGGGTGGTGAAAAACTGTTTTTT. This rearrangement joins TRBV4-3 to TRBJ1-4; 7 bases match TRBD1. Germline trimming cut 1 base from V and 7 bases from J; bases unmatched to any gene: 9. The CDR3 runs 16 residues. Per germline, CDR1 LGHNA and CDR2 YSLEER.

Details on this clone: Additional DNA sequences in this sample encode the identical CDR3. The V call is TRBV30, the J call TRBJ1-5; D gene unclear. Trimming took 1 base from V and 1 from J, leaving 14 bases between them. Germline-derived CDR1 and CDR2 are GTSNPN and SVGIG (reference sequence). The CDR3 length is 16 residues. CDR3 loop: CAWSAETGRSNQPQHF. CDR3 sequence (DNA): TGTGCCTGGAGTGCCGAGACGGGTAGGAGCAATCAGCCCCAGCATTTT.

This chain links TRBV30 with TRBJ1-6; D is possibly TRBD1 (5 bases). V was trimmed by 2 bases and J by 10 bases, leaving 12 bases between them. The CDR3 totals 13 residues. Looked up from germline, CDR1 is GTSNPN and CDR2 is SVGIG (reference sequence). In nucleotides, the CDR3 is TGTGCCTGGAGTTGGCAGGGCGGATCACCCCTCCACTTT. Amino acid sequence: CAWSWQGGSPLHF.

The chain recombines TRBV30 with TRBJ2-3; 7 nucleotides match TRBD2. Trimming at V came to 1 base and at J to 4 bases, leaving 14 bases not matched to a gene. The CDR3 is 17 amino acids. Per the germline V gene, CDR1 is GTSNPN and CDR2 is SVGIG (reference sequence). CDR3 amino acids: CAWSGGRAKRTPDTQYF. Written as DNA, the CDR3 is TGTGCCTGGAGTGGGGGGAGGGCCAAGAGGACCCCAGATACGCAGTATTTT.

The V gene is TRBV3-1 (or the pseudogene TRBV3-2), the J gene TRBJ1-1; D might be TRBD1 (6 bases). Germline-derived CDR1 and CDR2 are LGHDT and YNNKEL (reference sequence). V dropped 4 bases and J dropped 7 bases, with 13 bases sitting between them. The CDR3 is 13 residues long. CDR3 coding DNA: TGTGCCAGCAGCCTCCAAGGGACACTTGAAGCTTTCTTT. Protein sequence: CASSLQGTLEAFF.

The V gene is TRBV12-2, the J gene TRBJ2-5; the table assigns TRBD2, which was not confirmed against the DNA. TRBV12-2 is an annotated pseudogene. This CDR3 has 15 amino acids. CDR3 residues: CASRDRPSDSETQYF. The CDR3 DNA follows: TGTGCAAGTCGCGACCGACCTAGCGACTCCGAGACCCAGTACTTC.

The chain has TRBV7-3 and TRBJ2-1, with D possibly being TRBD1 (5 bases). This CDR3 region has 15 residues. The ends were cut back, 5 bases at V and 3 bases at J, with 14 bases in the middle. Germline values: CDR1 SGHTA, CDR2 FQGTGA. The CDR3 DNA sequence: TGTGCCAGCAGCCCCCCTGGGGCCCTCTACAATGAGCAGTTCTTC. It yields the protein CASSPPGALYNEQFF.

The chain carries TRBV11-2 and TRBJ1-5, with D possibly being TRBD1 (5 bases). The germline V gene encodes CDR1 SGHAT and CDR2 FQNNGV. V lost 5 bases and J lost 6, with 14 bases in between. The CDR3 runs 14 residues. In nucleotides, the CDR3 is TGTGCCAGCAGCCTGCTATCTCAGGGTCAGCCCCAGCATTTT. Amino acids: CASSLLSQGQPQHF.

The chain links TRBV2 to TRBJ1-2; D is unclear. Germline loops: CDR1 SNHLY, CDR2 FYNNEI. Trimming pared 2 bases from V and 4 bases from J, leaving 11 bases between. This CDR3 has 14 amino acids. The CDR3 DNA follows: TGTGCCAGCAGTGAATCACCGACTACCTATGGCTACACCTTC. Its translation is CASSESPTTYGYTF.